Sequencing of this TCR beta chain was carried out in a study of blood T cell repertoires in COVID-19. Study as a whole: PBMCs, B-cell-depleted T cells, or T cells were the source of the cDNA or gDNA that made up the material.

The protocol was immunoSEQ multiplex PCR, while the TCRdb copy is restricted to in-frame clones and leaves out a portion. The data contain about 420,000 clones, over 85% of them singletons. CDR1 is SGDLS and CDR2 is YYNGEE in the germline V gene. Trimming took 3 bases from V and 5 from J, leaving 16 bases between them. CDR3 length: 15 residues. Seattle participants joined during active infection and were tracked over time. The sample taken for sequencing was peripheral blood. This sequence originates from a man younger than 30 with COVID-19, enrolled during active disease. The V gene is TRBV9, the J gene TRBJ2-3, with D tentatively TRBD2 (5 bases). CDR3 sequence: CASSEGSESLDTQYF. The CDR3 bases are TGTGCCAGCAGCGAAGGGAGCGAGAGCTTAGATACGCAGTATTTT.